The source of this T cell receptor (beta chain) is a study of patients and donors after allogeneic stem cell transplantation (dated by TCRdb to about 2020). Library method: RT-PCR. The sample was run on a NextSeq 550. TCRdb reran the public reads through fastp at Q25 and MiXCR, keeping productive beta chains. A single entry per CDR3 protein holds the most common genes and DNA from its merged rows. Across this sample there are roughly 880,000 distinct CDR3 sequences, with under 20% seen only once. The ten largest clonotypes hold 5% to 6.5% of the sample. The table lists this clonotype with a few counts. What this receptor recognizes is not known. Per-base quality was not reported, and no clone a single base away is much larger than it. The V and J ends are trimmed by 3 bases and 5 bases, leaving 16 bases between them. The CDR3 sequence holds 15 residues, the cysteine and phenylalanine included. Just the 45-base CDR3 DNA is kept, in frame starting at base 1.

The chain employs TRBV12-3 or TRBV12-4 and TRBJ1-2, with the identity of the D gene unclear. The receptor comes from a human donor who was either an allogeneic HSCT recipient or a stem cell or donor lymphocyte infusion donor (not recorded which). It is not recorded whose cells these are; they may come from a transplant donor. Sequenced: blood, either unsorted or a sorted T cell fraction (not recorded which). The DNA is as follows: TGTGCCAGCAGTTTTTCGGTCAGGCCCCTGTATGGCTACACCTTC. Its protein product is CASSFSVRPLYGYTF.